This T cell receptor (beta chain) was found in a study of blood T cell repertoires in COVID-19 (dated by TCRdb to about 2020). A note on the overall study: The collaborator samples originated in the United States, Italy and Spain and spanned the acute and convalescent phases of COVID-19. The material from the prospective study consisted of cDNA or gDNA derived from T cells, B-cell-depleted T cells, or PBMCs. Deeply sampled blood TCRbeta repertoires from subjects exposed to, actively infected with, or recovered from COVID-19 were included in the dataset. The repertoires were released in a freely available public database meant as a resource for research on the immune response to SARS-CoV-2. The samples were drawn from two sources: the first 160 participants of the ongoing ImmuneRACE study, and some 1,300 subjects contributed by 6 global collaborators. Nearly every sample came with metadata listing a de-identified subject ID, COVID-19 status, age in years and sex. Where available, HLA class I and class II types were obtained from metadata supplied by the sample provider rather than from assay-based typing. Study-level results and caveats: How much clinical and demographic metadata was included differed by source and by participant, and the metadata was provided uncurated.

Each collaborating institution followed its own protocols to collect whole blood in K2EDTA tubes. For TCRbeta analysis, collaborator samples were shipped as frozen whole blood, as isolated PBMCs, or as DNA extracted from either sample type. TCRbeta CDR3 regions were amplified from genomic DNA by means of the immunoSEQ Assay, a bias-controlled multiplex PCR. As for the original processing: The number of nucleated cells in each sample was estimated from the amplification of reference gene primers within the assay. To quantify the absolute abundance of each unique TCRbeta CDR3 rearrangement, sequence reads were collapsed and filtered. For each sample, productive Simpson clonality was calculated as the square root of Simpson's diversity index across productive rearrangements. TCRdb limited this immuneACCESS table to in-frame rearrangements with V and J called. A share of clones is missing; checked studies link under half to unresolved V genes, and the rest is unexplained. That table gives V, J and clone size, and the DNA gave D and trimming. This sample holds under 45,000 clones; around 85% were observed only once. The ten largest clonotypes hold approximately 45% of the sample.

The CDR3 runs 16 amino acids, cysteine and phenylalanine included. Only CDR3 DNA is held: 48 bases, read in frame from base 1. Trimming removed 0 bases from V and 4 bases from J, leaving 14 bases between the germline ends. CDR1 and CDR2 are drawn from the germline V gene: SGHRS, YFSETQ. With respect to this clone: Its antigen remains unidentified. Base qualities are missing; no much larger clone stands one base away.

Sequencing input: peripheral blood. The V and J segments used are TRBV5-1 and TRBJ2-1, with no confidently assigned D gene. The source is a man in his 60s with active or convalescent COVID-19. The nucleotides read TGCGCCAGCAGCTTGGAAGGTGACACAGTGTACAATGAGCAGTTCTTC. Translation gives CASSLEGDTVYNEQFF.